This T cell receptor beta chain was profiled in a study of neurological immune-mediated disorders. At least ten counts were recorded for this clonotype. What it binds is not known. The CDR3 is 16 residues long. Germline CDR1 and CDR2: MNHNY and SVGAGI (reference sequence). With 0 bases clipped from V and 9 bases from J, the junction kept 5 bases outside the gene matches. Whole-study findings and limits: TCR-beta repertoires seemed private in all groups, with no expanded CDR3 amino acid sequences shared.

Use was made of roughly 910,000 CD4+ or CD8+ T cells in sorted libraries. Synthesis of cDNA was performed by 5'RACE using 10-nucleotide random UMIs. Every sequencing run generated over 180 million TCR-beta sequences from 15-18 subjects. TCRdb passed the 5' RACE reads through MiXCR, listing each CDR3 protein once. The table lists tens of thousands of distinct CDR3 sequences, around a tenth of them singletons. The clonotype was recovered from a woman in her twenties or thirties with HTLV-1-associated myelopathy (HAM/TSP). This chain uses TRBV6-6 with TRBJ1-6; TRBD1 aligns across 10 bases. Specimen: CD4+ T cells from blood. The CDR3 DNA reads TGTGCCAGCAGTTACTCGGGGACAGGGGATGGTTCACCCCTCCACTTT. The encoded protein is CASSYSGTGDGSPLHF.